This T cell receptor beta chain was observed in a study of cytotoxic CD8 clonotypes in ibrutinib-treated CLL. Study results and limitations: Having risen at ibrutinib response, clonality had fallen back toward baseline by progression.

Generated by immunoSEQ multiplex PCR, the TCRdb table keeps only in-frame clones and is missing some. The sample carries 35,000 or so clones, 69% recorded once. Germline lookup yields CDR1 GTSNPN and CDR2 SVGIG (reference sequence). This CDR3 has 14 amino acids. The V gene lost 0 bases and the J gene lost 6 bases, with 14 bases spanning the gap. In the case of this clone: Its antigen is not known.

This material consisted of PBMCs, taken before ibrutinib treatment. This chain connects TRBV30 to TRBJ1-1; D is uncertain. This TCR was sampled from a human donor with chronic lymphocytic leukemia. The CDR3 coding sequence is TGTGCCTGGAGTGTAGGGTGGAGCTTGCCTGAAGCTTTCTTT. Its translation: CAWSVGWSLPEAFF. The whole variable domain, remainder taken from reference TRBV30 and TRBJ1-1, is SQTIHQWPATLVQPVGSPLSLECTVEGTSNPNLYWYRQAAGRGLQLLFYSVGIGQISSEVPQNLSASRPQDRQFILSSKKLLLSDSGFYLCAWSVGWSLPEAFFGQGTRLTVV.